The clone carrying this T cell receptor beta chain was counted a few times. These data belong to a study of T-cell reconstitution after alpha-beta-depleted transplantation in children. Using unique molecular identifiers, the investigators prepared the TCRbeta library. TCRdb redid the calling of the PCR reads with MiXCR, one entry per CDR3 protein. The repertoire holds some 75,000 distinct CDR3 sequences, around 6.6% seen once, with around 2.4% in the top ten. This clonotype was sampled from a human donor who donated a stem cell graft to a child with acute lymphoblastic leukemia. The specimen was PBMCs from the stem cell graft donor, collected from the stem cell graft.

The CDR3 reads CASSHIQGEFVYEQYF. The CDR3 DNA follows: TGTGCCAGCAGTCACATACAGGGGGAGTTCGTTTACGAGCAGTACTTC. The gene calls are TRBV28 and TRBJ2-7; 8 nucleotides agree with TRBD1. The CDR3 consists of 16 residues. V was pared by 5 bases and J by 4 bases, with 13 bases of the junction left unmatched. CDR1 and CDR2 from the germline V gene are MDHEN and SYDVKM.